These T cell receptor beta chains were read from a single sample in a study of blood T cell repertoires in COVID-19. TCRdb's table, derived via immunoSEQ multiplex PCR, lists solely in-frame clones and lacks some. Of 55,000 to 65,000 clones detected, 89% appear once; the ten largest clones hold 14%. Material for sequencing was peripheral blood. The receptor source for this set is a woman in her fifties or sixties with active COVID-19. Both conserved end residues are part of each CDR3. D genes are given only for firm matches.

d_gene	j_gene	v_gene	CDR3nt	CDR3aa
TRBD1	TRBJ1-3	TRBV4-2	TGTGCCAGCAGCCAAGGGGGGCCAGGGGGGACCTCTGGAAACACCATATATTTT	CASSQGGPGGTSGNTIYF
.	TRBJ2-7	TRBV9	TGTGCCAGCAGCGCCCTAGGGGGGGCTAAATTCGAGCAGTACTTC	CASSALGGAKFEQYF
.	TRBJ2-3	TRBV6-2/TRBV6-3	TGTGCCAGCAGTTCTACGGTAACTGGCACAGATACGCAGTATTTT	CASSSTVTGTDTQYF
.	TRBJ1-5	TRBV6-5	TGTGCCAGCAAGCGGACGGACCATCAGCCCCAGCATTTT	CASKRTDHQPQHF
.	TRBJ2-7	TRBV5-5	TGTGCCAGCAGCTTTGGCGCAGGGAACTCCTACGAGCAGTACTTC	CASSFGAGNSYEQYF
TRBD2	TRBJ2-1	TRBV27	TGTGCCAGCAGTTTTCTCCTAGCGGGGGGTTACAATGAGCAGTTCTTC	CASSFLLAGGYNEQFF
TRBD2	TRBJ2-1	TRBV18	TGTGCCAGCTCCCGTACTAGCGGAACCTACAATGAGCAGTTCTTC	CASSRTSGTYNEQFF
TRBD2	TRBJ2-5	TRBV7-2	TGTGCCGGGGGACTAATTAAAGAGACCCAGTACTTC	CAGGLIKETQYF
.	TRBJ1-2	TRBV19	TGTGCCAGTAGTGACGGAGGCTATGGCTACACCTTC	CASSDGGYGYTF
TRBD2	TRBJ2-1	TRBV24-1	TGTGCCACCAGTGATTCTAACCAACTCACTAGCGGGGGGGCCGGTGAGCAGTTCTTC	CATSDSNQLTSGGAGEQFF